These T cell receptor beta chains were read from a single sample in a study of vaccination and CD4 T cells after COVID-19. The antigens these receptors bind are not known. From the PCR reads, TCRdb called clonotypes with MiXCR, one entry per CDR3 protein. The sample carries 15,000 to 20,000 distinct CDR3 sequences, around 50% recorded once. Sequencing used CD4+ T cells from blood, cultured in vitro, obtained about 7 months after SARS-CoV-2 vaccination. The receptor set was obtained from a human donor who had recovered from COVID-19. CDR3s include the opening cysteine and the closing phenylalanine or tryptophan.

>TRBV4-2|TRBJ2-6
CASSQAGTGANVLTF
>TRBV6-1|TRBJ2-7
CASSLTSGGFSYEQYF
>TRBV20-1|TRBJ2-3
CSASGGRAGSTDTQYF
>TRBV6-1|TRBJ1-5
CASRDWMDQPQHF
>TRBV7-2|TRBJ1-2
CASSLGLGMYGYTF
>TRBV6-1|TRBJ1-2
CASGQGYGYTF
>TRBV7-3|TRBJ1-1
CASSHGQGNTEAFF
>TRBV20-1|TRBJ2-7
CSALSLGRDYEQYF
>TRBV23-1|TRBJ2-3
CASPRGGDTQYF
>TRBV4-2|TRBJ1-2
CASSQAGTENYGYTF
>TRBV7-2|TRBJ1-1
CASSFGGHTEAFF
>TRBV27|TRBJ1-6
CASPTSHVQGTLPNSPLHF
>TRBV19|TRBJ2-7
CASSFRLAVEIYEQYF
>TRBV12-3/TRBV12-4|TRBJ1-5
CASSYSRNQPQHF
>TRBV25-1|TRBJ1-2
CASSERGLIYGYTF
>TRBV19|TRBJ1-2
CATRRGPNYGYTF
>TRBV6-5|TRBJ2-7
CASSYSFVGTYEQYF
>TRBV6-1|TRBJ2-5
CASSGRTSGGVRETQYF
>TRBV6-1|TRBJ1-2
CASQAGDYGYTF
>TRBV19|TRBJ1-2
CASRNSPSSYGYTF
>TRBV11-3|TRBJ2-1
CASSRDSNEQFF
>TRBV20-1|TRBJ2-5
CSGGIAGGDRETQYF
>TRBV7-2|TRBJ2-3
CASSPLGIAGANPDTQYF
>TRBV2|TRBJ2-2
CASSPTGTGELFF
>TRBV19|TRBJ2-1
CASRATQGGEQFF
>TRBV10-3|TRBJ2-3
CATERTPTSGASDTQYF
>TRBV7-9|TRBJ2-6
CASSPWGQTSSGANVLTF
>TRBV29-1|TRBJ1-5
CSVFYGQGNQPQHF
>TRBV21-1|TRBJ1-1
CASSKWGSPQSTEAFF
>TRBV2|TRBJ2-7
CASSAHGGTYEQYF
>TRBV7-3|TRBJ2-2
CASSISASGELFF
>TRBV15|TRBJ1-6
CATSRDPNSPLHF
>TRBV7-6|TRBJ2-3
CASSILLAGGDTQYF
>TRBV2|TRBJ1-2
CASSDSAGYGYTF
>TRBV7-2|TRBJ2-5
CASSPRQGAGYF
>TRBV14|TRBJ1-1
CASSQEGWGTEAFF
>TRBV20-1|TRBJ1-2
CSAIESDWQGGYTF
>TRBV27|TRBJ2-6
CASSRGSGANVLTF
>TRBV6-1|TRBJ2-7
CASKQTSGSYEQYF
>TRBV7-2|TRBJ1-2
CASSLQPGTGGGGYTF
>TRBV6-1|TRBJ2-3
CASSDGGGTDTQYF
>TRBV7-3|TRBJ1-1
CASSETTNTEAFF
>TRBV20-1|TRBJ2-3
CSADGRGGADTQYF
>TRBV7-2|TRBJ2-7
CASSSRGGEDSYEQYF
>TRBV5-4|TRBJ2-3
CASSSRALPLTDTQYF
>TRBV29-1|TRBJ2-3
CSVEAGLPGDTQYF
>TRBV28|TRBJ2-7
CASSSIGTPYEQYF
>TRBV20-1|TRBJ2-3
CSARRGGTSTDTQYF
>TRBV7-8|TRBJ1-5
CASSLAGAMAQPQHF
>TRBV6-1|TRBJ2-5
CASSQVGVVPSQETQYF
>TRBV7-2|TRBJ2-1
CASSLVGTRTSYNEQFF
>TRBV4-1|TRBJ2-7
CASSQGQATYEQYF
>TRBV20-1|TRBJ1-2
CSARNLQGSYGYTF
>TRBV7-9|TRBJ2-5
CASSLWETQYF